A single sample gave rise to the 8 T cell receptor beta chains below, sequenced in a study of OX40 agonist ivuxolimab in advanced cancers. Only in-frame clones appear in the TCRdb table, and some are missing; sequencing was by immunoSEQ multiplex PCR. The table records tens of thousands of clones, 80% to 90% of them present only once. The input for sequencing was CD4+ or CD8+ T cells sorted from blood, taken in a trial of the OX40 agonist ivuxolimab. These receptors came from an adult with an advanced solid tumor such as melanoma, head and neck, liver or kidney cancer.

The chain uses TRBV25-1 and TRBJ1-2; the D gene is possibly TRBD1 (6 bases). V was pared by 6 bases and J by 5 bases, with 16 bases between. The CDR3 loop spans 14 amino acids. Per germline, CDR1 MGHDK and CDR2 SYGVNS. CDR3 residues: CASSPFDRPYGYTF. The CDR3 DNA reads TGTGCCAGCAGCCCGTTTGACAGGCCGTATGGCTACACCTTC.

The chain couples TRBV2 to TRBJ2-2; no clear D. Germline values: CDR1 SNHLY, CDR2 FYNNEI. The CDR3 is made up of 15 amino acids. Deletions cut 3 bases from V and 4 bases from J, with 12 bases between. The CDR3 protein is CASSDVGGFTGELFF. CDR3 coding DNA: TGTGCCAGCAGTGACGTCGGTGGGTTCACCGGGGAGCTGTTTTTT.

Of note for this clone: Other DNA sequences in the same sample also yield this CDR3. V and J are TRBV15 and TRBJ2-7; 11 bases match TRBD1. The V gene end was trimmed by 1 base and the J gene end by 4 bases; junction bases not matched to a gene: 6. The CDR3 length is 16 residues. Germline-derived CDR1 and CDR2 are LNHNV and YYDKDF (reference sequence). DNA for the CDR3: TGTGCCACCAGCAGAGTTAGGACAGGGGGCTTTTACGAGCAGTACTTC. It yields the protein CATSRVRTGGFYEQYF.

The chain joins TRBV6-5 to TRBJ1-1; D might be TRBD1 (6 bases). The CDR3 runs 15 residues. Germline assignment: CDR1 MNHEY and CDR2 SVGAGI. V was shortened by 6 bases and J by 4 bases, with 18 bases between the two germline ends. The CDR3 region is CASSQGNQGSTEAFF. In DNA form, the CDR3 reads TGTGCCAGCAGCCAGGGGAATCAAGGTAGCACTGAAGCTTTCTTT.

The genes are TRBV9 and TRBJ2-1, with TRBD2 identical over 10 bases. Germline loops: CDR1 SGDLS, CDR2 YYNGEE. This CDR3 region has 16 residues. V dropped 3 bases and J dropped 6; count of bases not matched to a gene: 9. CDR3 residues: CASSASGGASGNEQFF. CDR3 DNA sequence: TGTGCCAGCAGCGCGAGCGGGGGGGCCTCAGGCAATGAGCAGTTCTTC.

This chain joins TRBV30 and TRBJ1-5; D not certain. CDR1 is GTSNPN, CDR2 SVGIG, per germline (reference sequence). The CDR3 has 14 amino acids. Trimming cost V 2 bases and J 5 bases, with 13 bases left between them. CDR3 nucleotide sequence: TGTGCCTGGAGTCCCCTGAATGGGTATCAGCCCCAGCATTTT. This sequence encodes CAWSPLNGYQPQHF.

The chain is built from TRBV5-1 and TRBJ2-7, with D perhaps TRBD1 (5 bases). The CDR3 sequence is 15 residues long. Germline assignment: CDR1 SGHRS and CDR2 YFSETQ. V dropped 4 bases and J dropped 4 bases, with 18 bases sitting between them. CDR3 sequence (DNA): TGCGCCAGCAGCAGTCGTATGGGCAAGGGGTACGAGCAGTACTTC. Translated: CASSSRMGKGYEQYF.

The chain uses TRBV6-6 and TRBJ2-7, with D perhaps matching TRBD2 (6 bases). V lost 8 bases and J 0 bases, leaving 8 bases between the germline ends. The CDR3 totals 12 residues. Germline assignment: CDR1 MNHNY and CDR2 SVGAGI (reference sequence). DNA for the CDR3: TGTGCCAGCGGAGGGAACTCCTACGAGCAGTACTTC. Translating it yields CASGGNSYEQYF.